The rows below give T cell receptor beta chains drawn from one sample of a study of early T cells in non-severe SARS-CoV-2 infection. TCRdb reprocessed the 5' RACE reads with MiXCR, giving one entry per CDR3 protein. The table lists about 46,000 distinct CDR3 sequences, about 9.3% of them singletons. The sample was whole blood. The source of these receptors is an adult who was a healthcare worker with PCR-confirmed SARS-CoV-2 infection or an uninfected control (not recorded which). The CDR3 runs from the conserved cysteine through the conserved F or W. The D gene is left open where the match is weak. A clone size is listed for some rows: how often the clone was seen (once, few, many), or a class if it is expanded.

j_gene | abundance | v_gene | d_gene | CDR3aa | CDR3nt
TRBJ2-3 | many | TRBV24-1 | - | CATSDWFSQTDTQYF | TGTGCCACCAGTGATTGGTTCAGTCAGACAGATACGCAGTATTTT
TRBJ2-7 | few | TRBV2 | TRBD1 | CASSEWGQEPYEQYF | TGTGCCAGCAGTGAATGGGGACAGGAACCCTACGAGCAGTACTTC
TRBJ2-4 | many | TRBV7-6 | - | CASSLGFLAIQYF | TGTGCCAGCAGCTTAGGTTTCCTAGCCATTCAGTACTTC
TRBJ1-5 | many | TRBV19 | - | CASTAPRRNQPQHF | TGTGCCAGTACTGCCCCCCGCAGGAATCAGCCCCAGCATTTT
TRBJ1-5 | many | TRBV2 | - | CASNRGGFNQPQHF | TGTGCCAGCAATAGAGGGGGTTTCAATCAGCCCCAGCATTTT
TRBJ1-6 | - | TRBV28 | - | CASSLPTGPNSPLHF | TGTGCCAGCAGTCTACCGACAGGCCCTAATTCACCCCTCCACTTT
TRBJ1-2 | many | TRBV7-2 | - | CASSFPRTGGYTF | TGTGCCAGCAGCTTCCCCCGGACCGGTGGCTACACCTTC
TRBJ2-3 | - | TRBV28 | - | CASSSSRGPLENTQYF | TGTGCCAGCAGTTCATCTCGTGGCCCTCTGGAAAATACGCAGTATTTT
TRBJ1-6 | - | TRBV4-2 | - | CASSQPGGTDSPLHF | TGTGCCAGCAGCCAGCCCGGCGGGACTGATTCACCCCTCCACTTT
TRBJ2-4 | few | TRBV5-1 | - | CASSLGSVKNIQYF | TGCGCCAGCAGCTTGGGGAGTGTCAAAAACATTCAGTACTTC
TRBJ1-5 | many | TRBV20-1 | - | CSAGQSNQPQHF | TGCAGTGCCGGACAGAGCAATCAGCCCCAGCATTTT
TRBJ1-2 | few | TRBV28 | TRBD1 | CASSSRTGLYGYTF | TGTGCCAGCAGTTCCCGGACAGGCCTCTATGGCTACACCTTC
TRBJ2-2 | many | TRBV6-6 | - | CASSYPTGAGELFF | TGTGCCAGCAGTTACCCGACGGGGGCCGGGGAGCTGTTTTTT
TRBJ1-5 | many | TRBV6-2/TRBV6-3 | - | CASSYSPEQPQHF | TGTGCCAGCAGTTACTCGCCCGAACAGCCCCAGCATTTT
TRBJ2-1 | many | TRBV6-2/TRBV6-3 | TRBD2 | CASSSVSGAGGPYNEQFF | TGTGCCAGCAGTTCGGTTTCAGGAGCGGGAGGGCCCTACAATGAGCAGTTCTTC
TRBJ1-2 | - | TRBV6-2/TRBV6-3 | - | CASNHQGQNYGYTF | TGTGCCAGCAACCATCAAGGGCAGAACTATGGCTACACCTTC
TRBJ2-1 | many | TRBV27 | TRBD1 | CASSIGTGGRTEQFF | TGTGCCAGCAGTATCGGGACAGGGGGACGAACGGAGCAGTTCTTC
TRBJ1-1 | many | TRBV19 | TRBD1 | CASSTLRDRGRFRTEAFF | TGTGCCAGTAGTACACTCCGGGACAGGGGACGCTTCCGAACTGAAGCTTTCTTT
TRBJ2-5 | many | TRBV9 | - | CASSPTSRQEQETQYF | TGTGCCAGCAGCCCCACTAGCCGCCAGGAGCAAGAGACCCAGTACTTC
TRBJ1-6 | few | TRBV3-1 | TRBD1 | CASSQGGQPNSPLHF | TGTGCCAGCAGCCAAGGGGGACAGCCCAATTCACCCCTCCACTTT
TRBJ2-6 | few | TRBV2 | TRBD1 | CASSDPDDGQGPGANVLTF | TGTGCCAGCAGTGACCCTGACGACGGACAGGGCCCTGGGGCCAACGTCCTGACTTTC
TRBJ1-1 | many | TRBV28 | - | CASSRWTEAFF | TGTGCCAGCAGTCGATGGACTGAAGCTTTCTTT
TRBJ2-2 | many | TRBV20-1 | - | CSARGGTGELFF | TGCAGTGCTAGAGGGGGCACCGGGGAGCTGTTTTTT
TRBJ1-2 | many | TRBV10-3 | - | CAIMAERNYGYTF | TGTGCCATCATGGCAGAACGTAACTATGGCTACACCTTC
TRBJ2-2 | many | TRBV7-9 | TRBD2 | CASSLAGTNGELFF | TGTGCCAGCAGCTTAGCGGGGACTAACGGGGAGCTGTTTTTT
TRBJ2-7 | many | TRBV4-3 | - | CASSQGPINGKNSYEQYF | TGCGCCAGCAGCCAAGGTCCGATAAACGGGAAAAATTCCTACGAGCAGTACTTC
TRBJ2-7 | - | TRBV15 | - | CATSIWWGSYEQYF | TGTGCCACCAGCATTTGGTGGGGATCCTACGAGCAGTACTTC
TRBJ2-7 | few | TRBV6-1 | - | CASSEEVSGREQYF | TGTGCCAGCAGTGAAGAGGTCTCAGGGCGAGAGCAGTACTTC
TRBJ2-1 | many | TRBV19 | TRBD2 | CASSILYWRESLRHEQFF | TGTGCCAGTAGTATTTTGTATTGGCGGGAGTCCCTTCGGCATGAGCAGTTCTTC
TRBJ1-2 | - | TRBV7-8 | TRBD1 | CAGSPGQGGYGYTF | TGTGCCGGCAGCCCAGGACAGGGGGGTTATGGCTACACCTTC
TRBJ1-1 | many | TRBV6-6 | - | CASRMGGVNTEAFF | TGTGCCAGCAGGATGGGGGGAGTGAACACTGAAGCTTTCTTT
TRBJ2-1 | many | TRBV6-2/TRBV6-3 | - | CASSYSSKTVGGASSYNEQFF | TGTGCCAGCAGTTACTCGAGTAAGACAGTTGGAGGGGCTAGCTCCTACAATGAGCAGTTCTTC
TRBJ2-2 | many | TRBV6-4 | - | CASSSVGTGELFF | TGTGCCAGCTCCTCAGTAGGCACCGGGGAGCTGTTTTTT
TRBJ2-5 | - | TRBV7-2 | TRBD1 | CASSLSQGPEETQYF | TGTGCCAGCAGCCTATCACAGGGGCCGGAAGAGACCCAGTACTTC
TRBJ2-5 | many | TRBV7-8 | TRBD2 | CASSLFAGGLGETQYF | TGTGCCAGCAGCTTATTTGCGGGAGGCCTGGGGGAGACCCAGTACTTC
TRBJ1-1 | many | TRBV6-6 | TRBD1 | CASWTGAEAFF | TGTGCCAGCTGGACAGGGGCTGAAGCTTTCTTT
TRBJ2-7 | many | TRBV30 | - | CAWSVSGNYEQYF | TGTGCCTGGAGTGTTTCGGGGAACTACGAGCAGTACTTC
TRBJ2-1 | many | TRBV7-2 | - | CASSRRQSSYNEQFF | TGTGCCAGCAGCCGCAGGCAGAGCTCCTACAATGAGCAGTTCTTC